One and the same sample provided the 10 T cell receptor beta chains below, sequenced in a study of shared clonotypes between healthy human individuals. Clones were read by immunoSEQ multiplex PCR, and TCRdb kept only the in-frame ones, dropping some. The table records roughly 300,000 clones, 73% of them present only once. What was sequenced was memory CD4+ T cells sorted from blood. As for subset: CD45RA-negative fraction. Source of these receptors: a man aged 25-45 years in good health.

The V and J genes are TRBV2 and TRBJ2-7, with 14 bases fitting TRBD2. J was trimmed by 4 bases and V by 4 bases; bases with no gene match: 0. This CDR3 has 14 residues. Germline loops: CDR1 SNHLY, CDR2 FYNNEI. Here the CDR3 DNA reads TGTGCCAGCAGTGGGACTAGCGGGGGGTACGAGCAGTACTTC. This codes for CASSGTSGGYEQYF.

This clone was recorded a few times. This chain uses TRBV7-2 with TRBJ2-3; 9 nucleotides align to TRBD2. The V gene's germline CDR1 is SGHTA and CDR2 FQGNSA. The length of the CDR3 is 17 residues. V shed 5 bases and J 8 bases; nucleotides not matched to a gene: 17. The CDR3 spells CASSLGALAGRSGTQYF. CDR3 in DNA: TGTGCCAGCAGCCTAGGGGCCCTAGCGGGGAGATCGGGTACGCAGTATTTT.

The chain couples TRBV30 to TRBJ2-2; 7 nucleotides agree with TRBD2. In germline, CDR1 is GTSNPN, CDR2 SVGIG (reference sequence). Trimming cost V 2 bases and J 7 bases; bases outside gene matches: 7. CDR3 length: 14 amino acids. CDR3 nucleotides: TGTGCCTGGAGTCACATCGGGAGGTTCGGGGAGCTGTTTTTT. Its translation is CAWSHIGRFGELFF.

This chain connects TRBV7-2 to TRBJ1-2; D is ambiguous. The CDR3 consists of 11 residues. Per the germline V gene, CDR1 is SGHTA and CDR2 is FQGNSA. Between the trimmed V and J ends, which lost 6 bases and 4 bases, there was a span of 6 bases. The CDR3 DNA is TGTGCCAGCAGACTAAGCTATGGCTACACCTTC. Amino acid sequence: CASRLSYGYTF. Together with reference TRBV7-2 and TRBJ1-2, the CDR3 gives the full variable domain: GAGVSQSPSNKVTEKGKDVELRCDPISGHTALYWYRQSLGQGLEFLIYFQGNSAPDKSGLPSDRFSAERTGGSVSTLTIQRTQQEDSAVYLCASRLSYGYTFGSGTRLTVV.

The chain combines TRBV19 with TRBJ1-3; D is perhaps TRBD1 (5 bases). V lost 6 bases to trimming and J lost 4 bases, with 22 bases between them. The CDR3 consists of 17 residues. Germline values: CDR1 LNHDA, CDR2 SQIVND (reference sequence). The CDR3 DNA reads as TGTGCCAGTAGGAGGGAAACAGGATCGAGTGGAGGAAACACCATATATTTT. Translated, it gives CASRRETGSSGGNTIYF. The whole variable domain, filled in from reference TRBV19 and TRBJ1-3, reads DGGITQSPKYLFRKEGQNVTLSCEQNLNHDAMYWYRQDPGQGLRLIYYSQIVNDFQKGDIAEGYSVSREKKESFPLTVTSAQKNPTAFYLCASRRETGSSGGNTIYFGEGSWLTVV.

The genes are TRBV4-3 and TRBJ2-3, with 11 bases that match TRBD2. The CDR3 has 18 amino acids. CDR1 LGHNA and CDR2 YSLEER come from the germline V gene. The V gene end was trimmed by 4 bases and the J gene end by 1 base; junction bases not matched to a gene: 10. In nucleotides, the CDR3 is TGCGCCAGCAGCCTACACCAACGGGGACTAGCGGGCACAGATACGCAGTATTTT. This sequence encodes CASSLHQRGLAGTDTQYF.

The gene calls are TRBV4-1 and TRBJ1-5; no definite D call. CDR1 and CDR2 from the germline V gene are MGHRA and YSYEKL. The CDR3 is made up of 13 amino acids. The germline V and J ends were trimmed by 2 bases and 5 bases, with 7 bases remaining between them. CDR3 loop: CASSQLRDQPQHF. CDR3 sequence (DNA): TGCGCCAGCAGCCAATTGAGGGATCAGCCCCAGCATTTT.

The chain combines TRBV5-1 with TRBJ2-3, with 12 bases identical to TRBD2. Per germline, CDR1 SGHRS and CDR2 YFSETQ. J lost 1 base, V lost 5 bases, and 2 bases had no gene match. This CDR3 region has 15 residues. CDR3 amino acids: CASSRLAGGTDTQYF. CDR3 nucleotides: TGCGCCAGCAGTCGACTAGCGGGAGGCACAGATACGCAGTATTTT.

The rearrangement links TRBV19 to TRBJ1-1; TRBD1 matches 7 bases. The CDR3 contains 14 residues. V trimming: 6 bases; J trimming: 1 base; junction bases outside the gene matches: 5. Germline V gene lookup returns CDR1 LNHDA and CDR2 SQIVND (reference sequence). The CDR3 DNA reads TGTGCCAGTAGGAGACAGGGATCGAACACTGAAGCTTTCTTT. This sequence encodes CASRRQGSNTEAFF.

This clone appeared once. The chain recombines TRBV11-2 with TRBJ2-3, with D possibly called TRBD1 or TRBD2 (5 bases each). The germline V gene has CDR1 SGHAT and CDR2 FQNNGV. V was clipped by 5 bases and J by 0 bases, with 12 bases between them. The CDR3 sequence is 15 residues long. As DNA, the CDR3 is TGTGCCAGCAGCCGCTCCCGGGACAGCACAGATACGCAGTATTTT. Encoded protein: CASSRSRDSTDTQYF.